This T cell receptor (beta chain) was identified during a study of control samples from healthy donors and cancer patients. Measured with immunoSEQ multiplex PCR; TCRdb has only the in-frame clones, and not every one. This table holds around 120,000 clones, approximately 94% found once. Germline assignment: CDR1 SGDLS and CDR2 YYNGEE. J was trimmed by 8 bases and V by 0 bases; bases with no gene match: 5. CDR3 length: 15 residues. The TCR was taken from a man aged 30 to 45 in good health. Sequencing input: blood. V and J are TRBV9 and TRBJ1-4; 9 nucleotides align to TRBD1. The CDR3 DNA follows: TGTGCCAGCAGCGTAGGAGGGACAGGGAACGAAAAACTGTTTTTT. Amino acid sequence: CASSVGGTGNEKLFF.